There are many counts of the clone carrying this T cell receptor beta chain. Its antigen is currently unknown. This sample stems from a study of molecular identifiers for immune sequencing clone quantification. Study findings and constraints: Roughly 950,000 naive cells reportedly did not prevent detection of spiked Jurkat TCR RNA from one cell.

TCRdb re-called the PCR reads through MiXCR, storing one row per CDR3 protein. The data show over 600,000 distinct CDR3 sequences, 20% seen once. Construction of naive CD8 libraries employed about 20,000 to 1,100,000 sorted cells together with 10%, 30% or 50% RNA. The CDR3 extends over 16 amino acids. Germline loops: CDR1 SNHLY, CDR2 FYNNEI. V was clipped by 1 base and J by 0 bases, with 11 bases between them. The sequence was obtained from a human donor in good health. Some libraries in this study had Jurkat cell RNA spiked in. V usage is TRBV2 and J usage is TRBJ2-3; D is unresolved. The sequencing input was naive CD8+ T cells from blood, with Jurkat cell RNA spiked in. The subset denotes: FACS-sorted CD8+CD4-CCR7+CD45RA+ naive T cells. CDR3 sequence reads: CASSEGVITSTDTQYF. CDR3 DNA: TGTGCCAGCAGTGAAGGGGTAATCACTAGCACAGATACGCAGTATTTT.